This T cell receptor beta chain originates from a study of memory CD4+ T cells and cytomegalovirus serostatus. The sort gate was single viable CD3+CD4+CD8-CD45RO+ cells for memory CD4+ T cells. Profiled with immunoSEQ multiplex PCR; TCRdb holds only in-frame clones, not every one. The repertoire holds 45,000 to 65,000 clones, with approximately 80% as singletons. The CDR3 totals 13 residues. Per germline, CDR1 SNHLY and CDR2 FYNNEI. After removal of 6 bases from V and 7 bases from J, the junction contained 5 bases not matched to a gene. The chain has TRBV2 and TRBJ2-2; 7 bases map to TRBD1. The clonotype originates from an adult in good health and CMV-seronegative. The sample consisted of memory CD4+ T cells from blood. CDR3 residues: CASSARDSGELFF. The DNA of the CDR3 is TGTGCCAGCAGCGCAAGGGACAGCGGGGAGCTGTTTTTT.